These 30 T cell receptor beta chains originate from one sample sequenced in a study of T cells after yellow fever vaccination (dated by TCRdb to about 2019). This specimen's treatment or condition label, per the study, means: live attenuated yellow fever vaccine strain. The method behind the library was 5' RACE. Sequenced using an Illumina NovaSeq 6000. TCRdb cleaned the public reads at Q25 with fastp, built clones with MiXCR and kept in-frame beta chains. Rows merge per CDR3 protein into single entries with the most common DNA and genes. Here the sample has some 340,000 distinct CDR3 sequences; approximately 4% occur a single time. About 26% of the sample rests with the top ten. The specimen was PBMCs, collected 5 days after the yellow fever booster vaccination. Receptors originate from a man in his late teens or twenties who received the YFV17D yellow fever vaccine.

The chain links TRBV27 to TRBJ1-6; 7 bases agree with TRBD1. After removal of 5 bases from V and 5 bases from J, the junction contained 9 bases not matched to a gene. The germline V gene has CDR1 MNHEY and CDR2 SMNVEV (reference sequence). This CDR3 region has 16 residues. The CDR3 DNA reads as TGTGCCAGCAGTCTTCAGACAGGGTTGAATAATTCACCCCTCCACTTT. Its translation is CASSLQTGLNNSPLHF.

The chain uses TRBV5-6 and TRBJ2-7; D gene ambiguous. The CDR3 totals 14 residues. The germline V and J ends were trimmed by 0 bases and 3 bases, with 10 bases remaining between them. Germline CDR1 is SGHDT and CDR2 is YYEEEE. The CDR3 region has the DNA TGTGCCAGCAGCTTGGGTTTGGGATACTACGAGCAGTACGTC. Its translation: CASSLGLGYYEQYV.

A few counts support this clonotype. V is TRBV27 and J is TRBJ1-4; tentatively, D is TRBD1 (6 bases). With 5 bases removed from V and 7 bases from J, the gap between germline ends came to 14 bases. Germline V gene data show CDR1 as MNHEY and CDR2 as SMNVEV (reference sequence). The CDR3 runs 14 residues. In DNA, the CDR3 is TGTGCCAGCAGTCTCAGGGGATTTGGTGAAAAACTGTTTTTT. Protein product: CASSLRGFGEKLFF.

This chain uses TRBV12-3 or TRBV12-4 with TRBJ1-2; D gene ambiguous. The V gene lost 6 bases and the J gene lost 7 bases, with 9 bases spanning the gap. The CDR3 is made up of 11 amino acids. CDR3 amino acids: CASSTVGGYTF. Here the CDR3 DNA reads TGTGCCAGCAGCACCGTAGGTGGCTACACCTTC.

CDR3 DNA sequence: TGTGCCAGCAGCTTAACGGGGGGGGCAACTTCGCGAGAGACCCAGTACTTC. The encoded protein is CASSLTGGATSRETQYF. This sequence joins TRBV7-3 and TRBJ2-5; maybe TRBD2 (7 bases). The CDR3 is 17 amino acids. CDR1 is SGHTA and CDR2 is FQGTGA in the germline V gene. Trimming stripped 0 bases from V and 4 bases from J, with 18 bases between.

This clonotype has a count of ten or more. The chain combines TRBV7-2 with TRBJ2-7; tentatively, D is TRBD2 (6 bases). Germline V gene lookup returns CDR1 SGHTA and CDR2 FQGNSA. This CDR3 spans 14 amino acids. The ends were cut back, 3 bases at V and 0 bases at J, with 9 bases in the middle. CDR3 in DNA: TGTGCCAGCAGCTTTGCGGGGCCCTCCTACGAGCAGTACTTC. It codes for CASSFAGPSYEQYF.

This clonotype has just a few counts. The genes are TRBV6-1 and TRBJ1-2, with no clear D. The CDR3 has 14 amino acids. V was shortened by 0 bases and J by 3 bases, with 8 bases between the two germline ends. CDR1 is MNHNS, CDR2 SASEGT, per germline. The CDR3 DNA sequence: TGTGCCAGCAGTGAAGCGGGCGATTACTATGGCTACACCTTC. This sequence encodes CASSEAGDYYGYTF.

In this sample, this clonotype turned up many times. V and J are TRBV5-1 and TRBJ2-7, with no clear D. The germline gives CDR1 SGHRS, CDR2 YFSETQ. The CDR3 covers 15 residues. The germline V and J ends were trimmed by 0 bases and 2 bases, with 12 bases remaining between them. This chain's CDR3 is CASSLGADPPYEQYF. The CDR3 bases are TGCGCCAGCAGCTTGGGGGCAGACCCCCCCTACGAGCAGTACTTC. Based on the CDR3 plus reference TRBV5-1 and TRBJ2-7, the full variable domain is KAGVTQTPRYLIKTRGQQVTLSCSPISGHRSVSWYQQTPGQGLQFLFEYFSETQRNKGNFPGRFSGRQFSNSRSEMNVSTLELGDSALYLCASSLGADPPYEQYFGPGTRLTVT.

The rearrangement joins TRBV5-1 to TRBJ2-5; tentatively, D is TRBD1 or TRBD2 (5 bases each). V was clipped by 0 bases and J by 2 bases, with 11 bases between them. CDR1 is SGHRS, CDR2 YFSETQ, per germline. This CDR3 spans 15 amino acids. In DNA, the CDR3 is TGCGCCAGCAGCTTGGCTCTTGGGGGACAAGAGACCCAGTACTTC. The encoded protein is CASSLALGGQETQYF.

The chain couples TRBV3-1 to TRBJ2-7, with TRBD1 matching 10 bases. The CDR3 is 14 residues long. Looked up from germline, CDR1 is LGHDT and CDR2 is YNNKEL (reference sequence). V dropped 5 bases and J dropped 6; count of bases not matched to a gene: 7. CDR3 residues: CASSARDRGGEQYV. CDR3 bases: TGTGCCAGCAGCGCACGGGACAGGGGTGGCGAGCAGTACGTC.

This clonotype was detected only a few times. The V call is TRBV23-1, the J call TRBJ2-3; D may correspond to TRBD1 or TRBD2 (5 bases each). Being an ORF, TRBV23-1 has a function that is uncertain. With 5 bases removed from V and 9 bases from J, the gap between germline ends came to 15 bases. The CDR3 is made up of 13 amino acids. CDR3 in amino acids: CASSGGDGETQYF. The CDR3 bases are TGCGCCAGCAGTGGGGGTGACGGGGAGACGCAGTATTTT.

This chain uses TRBV6-2 or TRBV6-3 with TRBJ1-1; no firm D call. CDR1 and CDR2 from the germline V gene are MNHEY and SVGEGT. V was shortened by 3 bases and J by 11 bases, with 10 bases between the two germline ends. The CDR3 is made up of 11 amino acids. The CDR3 reads CASSYPGDAFF. The CDR3 DNA reads TGTGCCAGCAGTTATCCGGGTGACGCTTTCTTT.

This clonotype came up a few times. The J gene is TRBJ2-7, the V gene TRBV6-2 or TRBV6-3, with 9 bases lining up with TRBD1. Germline CDR1 MNHEY, CDR2 SVGEGT. Trimming at V came to 5 bases and at J to 2 bases, leaving 7 bases not matched to a gene. CDR3 length equals 15 residues. The DNA of the CDR3 is TGTGCCAGCAGTACCCACCGGACAGGGGCCTACGAGCAGTACGTC. Its translation is CASSTHRTGAYEQYV.

This clonotype has a handful of counts. The chain joins TRBV7-2 to TRBJ2-3; 10 bases line up with TRBD2. CDR1 SGHTA and CDR2 FQGNSA come from the germline V gene. The CDR3 has 18 amino acids. Trimming took 1 base from V and 4 from J; bases not matched to a gene: 11. CDR3 residues: CASSLVALAGAGPDTQYF. CDR3 sequence (DNA): TGTGCCAGCAGCTTAGTAGCCCTAGCGGGGGCCGGCCCAGATACGCAGTATTTT.

This clonotype was detected ten times or more. V is TRBV29-1 and J is TRBJ2-3; 9 bases agree with TRBD1. CDR1 SQVTM and CDR2 ANQGSEA come from the germline V gene. Trimming at V came to 6 bases and at J to 5 bases, leaving 6 bases not matched to a gene. The CDR3 runs 13 residues. CDR3 in amino acids: CSVPRQGGDTQYF. CDR3 bases: TGCAGCGTGCCCAGACAGGGGGGAGATACGCAGTATTTT.

This clonotype was picked up a small number of times. The chain links TRBV2 to TRBJ1-5, with 9 bases aligning to TRBD1. This CDR3 is built from 16 residues. Trimming took 6 bases from V and 4 from J; bases not matched to a gene: 10. Germline V gene lookup returns CDR1 SNHLY and CDR2 FYNNEI. The DNA of the CDR3 is TGTGCCAGCAGCCACTCCCCGGGACAGGGTAATCAGCCCCAGCATTTT. It yields the protein CASSHSPGQGNQPQHF.

This clonotype has more than one count but fewer than ten. CDR3 residues: CAWSPGQGNEQYF. CDR3 DNA: TGTGCCTGGAGTCCGGGACAGGGCAACGAGCAGTACTTC. J is TRBJ2-7 and V is TRBV30; 9 bases line up with TRBD1. Germline loops: CDR1 GTSNPN, CDR2 SVGIG (reference sequence). CDR3 length equals 13 residues. Germline trimming cut 2 bases from V and 5 bases from J; bases unmatched to any gene: 4.

This clonotype has a handful of counts. The V call is TRBV5-1, the J call TRBJ1-5; a possible D gene is TRBD1 (6 bases). The CDR3 runs to 14 residues. V lost 4 bases and J 5 bases, leaving 13 bases between the germline ends. From germline, CDR1 is SGHRS and CDR2 YFSETQ. The CDR3 reads CASSLAGGHQPQHF. CDR3 nucleotide sequence: TGCGCCAGCAGCCTGGCCGGGGGGCATCAGCCCCAGCATTTT. Using reference TRBV5-1 and TRBJ1-5 for the parts outside the CDR3, the full variable domain is KAGVTQTPRYLIKTRGQQVTLSCSPISGHRSVSWYQQTPGQGLQFLFEYFSETQRNKGNFPGRFSGRQFSNSRSEMNVSTLELGDSALYLCASSLAGGHQPQHFGDGTRLSIL.

The rearrangement links TRBV6-6 to TRBJ1-5; 9 nucleotides line up with TRBD1. CDR3 length: 14 amino acids. V lost 6 bases, J lost 6 bases, and 6 bases stayed unmatched. The germline V gene encodes CDR1 MNHNY and CDR2 SVGAGI (reference sequence). The CDR3 sequence: CASSPGQGIQPQHF. The CDR3 DNA follows: TGTGCCAGCAGCCCCGGACAGGGGATTCAGCCCCAGCATTTT.

V and J are TRBV12-3 or TRBV12-4 and TRBJ1-4, with D tentatively TRBD1 (6 bases). The CDR3 extends over 14 amino acids. Trimming cost V 1 base and J 10 bases, with 13 bases left between them. CDR3 amino acids: CASSLGQAGGKLFF. Written as DNA, the CDR3 is TGTGCCAGCAGTTTAGGACAGGCTGGCGGAAAACTGTTTTTT.

This clonotype was seen more than once but under ten times. This chain connects TRBV23-1 to TRBJ2-7; no clear D gene. TRBV23-1 is treated as an ORF (open reading frame) with a function not yet certain. The CDR3 has 13 residues. Between the trimmed V and J ends, which lost 8 bases and 2 bases, there was a span of 13 bases. As DNA, the CDR3 is TGCGCCAGCGGCCCACATGACACCTACGAGCAGTACGTC. Protein: CASGPHDTYEQYV.

The sample holds a few counts of this clonotype. The chain carries TRBV9 and TRBJ1-1; the D is unclear. Germline V gene lookup returns CDR1 SGDLS and CDR2 YYNGEE. V was cut by 3 bases and J by 11 bases, with 14 bases left in between. This CDR3 is 12 amino acids long. CDR3 in amino acids: CASSALDEEAFF. The CDR3 DNA sequence: TGTGCCAGCAGCGCCCTGGACGAGGAGGCTTTCTTT.

This clonotype showed up just a few times. J is TRBJ2-7 and V is TRBV7-2; TRBD1 aligns across 7 bases. The CDR3 totals 14 residues. V shed 1 base and J 3 bases; nucleotides not matched to a gene: 3. The germline V gene has CDR1 SGHTA and CDR2 FQGNSA. CDR3 sequence (DNA): TGTGCCAGCAGCTTAGGGCGGACAGGCTACGAGCAGTACTTC. This gives the protein CASSLGRTGYEQYF.

This clonotype has a count of ten or more. The chain uses TRBV12-3 or TRBV12-4 and TRBJ1-1, with D possibly being TRBD1 (5 bases). This CDR3 is built from 11 residues. V lost 8 bases and J lost 5, with 9 bases in between. As DNA, the CDR3 is TGTGCCAGCGCCCGGGGGACTGAAGCTTTCTTT. Translation gives CASARGTEAFF.

Only a few counts were recorded for this clonotype. V is TRBV6-5 and J is TRBJ1-2; D may be TRBD1 (5 bases). Trimming took 11 bases from V and 8 from J, leaving 18 bases between them. The CDR3 extends over 12 amino acids. Germline lookup yields CDR1 MNHEY and CDR2 SVGAGI. CDR3 DNA: TGTGCCGTCCGGATACGGGGGTCGGGCTACACCTTC. Translating gives CAVRIRGSGYTF.

This clonotype was counted many times. V gene TRBV12-3 or TRBV12-4 combines with J gene TRBJ1-5; 8 positions agree with TRBD1. Trimming took 5 bases from V and 2 from J; bases not matched to a gene: 5. This CDR3 has 15 amino acids. As DNA, the CDR3 is TGTGCCAGCAGTCAGGGGGCGCCGGGCAATCAGCCCCAGCATTTT. Protein product: CASSQGAPGNQPQHF.

There are many counts of this clonotype. V is TRBV5-1 and J is TRBJ2-2; maybe TRBD2 (6 bases). The CDR3 extends over 16 amino acids. The ends were cut back, 4 bases at V and 3 bases at J, with 16 bases in the middle. Germline lookup yields CDR1 SGHRS and CDR2 YFSETQ. CDR3 sequence reads: CASSASGPGYTGELFF. CDR3 nucleotides: TGCGCCAGCAGCGCGAGCGGGCCCGGGTACACCGGGGAGCTGTTTTTT.

This CDR3 is CSGTGGIGQPQHF. The CDR3 nucleotides read TGCAGCGGAACAGGGGGCATAGGTCAGCCCCAGCATTTT. The rearrangement uses TRBV29-1 and TRBJ1-5; 9 nucleotides align to TRBD1. The germline CDR1 and CDR2 sequences are SQVTM and ANQGSEA. The CDR3 loop spans 13 amino acids. After removal of 7 bases from V and 6 bases from J, the junction contained 7 bases not matched to a gene.

This clonotype appeared many times. V is TRBV19 and J is TRBJ1-5, with TRBD1 identical over 12 bases. V shed 3 bases, J shed 8 bases, and the junction held 5 bases outside the gene matches. The CDR3 length is 15 residues. CDR1 and CDR2 from the germline V gene are LNHDA and SQIVND (reference sequence). The CDR3 bases are TGTGCCAGTAGTATGGGGACAGGGGGCGCGGAGCCCCAGCATTTT. Amino acid sequence: CASSMGTGGAEPQHF.

The DNA for the CDR3 is TGTGCCAGCAGTTTTAGACAGTGGGGCGAGCAGTACTTC. Amino acids: CASSFRQWGEQYF. V gene TRBV12-3 or TRBV12-4 combines with J gene TRBJ2-7; D might be TRBD1 (5 bases). Trimming left V 3 bases short and J 6 bases short, with 12 bases between. The CDR3 contains 13 residues.